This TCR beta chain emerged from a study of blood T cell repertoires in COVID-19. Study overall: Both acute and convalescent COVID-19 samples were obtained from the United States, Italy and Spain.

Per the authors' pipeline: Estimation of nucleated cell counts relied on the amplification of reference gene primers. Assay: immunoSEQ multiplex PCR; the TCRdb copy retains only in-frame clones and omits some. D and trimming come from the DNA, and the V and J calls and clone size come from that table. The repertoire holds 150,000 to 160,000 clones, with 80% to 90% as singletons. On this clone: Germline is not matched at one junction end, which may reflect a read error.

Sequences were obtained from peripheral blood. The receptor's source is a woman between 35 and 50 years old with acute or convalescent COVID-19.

The CDR3 sequence: CAWSRNSGTPRIF. The CDR3 coding sequence is TGTGCCTGGAGTAGAAATTCCGGGACACCTCGGATTTTT. This sequence joins TRBV30 and TRBJ1-5; D possibly corresponds to TRBD1 (6 bases). From germline, CDR1 is GTSNPN and CDR2 SVGIG (reference sequence). This CDR3 has 13 amino acids.